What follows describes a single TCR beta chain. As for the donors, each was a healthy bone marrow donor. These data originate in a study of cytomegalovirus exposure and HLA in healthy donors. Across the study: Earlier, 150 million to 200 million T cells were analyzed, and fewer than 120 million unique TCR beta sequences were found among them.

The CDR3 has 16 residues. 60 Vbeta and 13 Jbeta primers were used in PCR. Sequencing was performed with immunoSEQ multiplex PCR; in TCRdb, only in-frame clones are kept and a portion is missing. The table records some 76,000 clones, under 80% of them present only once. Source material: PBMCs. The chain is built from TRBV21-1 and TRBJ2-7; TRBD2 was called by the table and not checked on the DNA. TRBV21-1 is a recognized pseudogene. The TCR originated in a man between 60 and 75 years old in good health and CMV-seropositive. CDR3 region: CASSKEGGIINYEQYF. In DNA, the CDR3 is TGTGCCAGCAGCAAAGAGGGAGGGATCATAAACTACGAGCAGTACTTC.